This entry lists 8 T cell receptor beta chains sequenced from one sample in a study of cytomegalovirus exposure and HLA in healthy donors. The PCR contained 60 Vbeta and 13 Jbeta primers. Measured with immunoSEQ multiplex PCR; TCRdb has only the in-frame clones, and not every one. In the table there are 160,000 or so clones, around 78% of which are singletons. Sample: PBMCs. Receptors originate from a woman in her 40s in good health and CMV-seronegative.

Concerning this clone itself: This sample also contains other DNA sequences that code for the same CDR3. The CDR3 reads CASGQDEKLFF. The CDR3 DNA sequence: TGTGCCAGCGGACAGGATGAAAAACTGTTTTTT. The V gene is TRBV2, the J gene TRBJ1-4; 7 nucleotides align to TRBD1. Germline V CDR1 and CDR2: SNHLY, FYNNEI. Losses at the gene ends were 8 bases for V and 6 bases for J; bases not matched to a gene: 0. This CDR3 contains 11 residues.

This chain joins TRBV4-1 and TRBJ2-1; the D is unclear. The CDR3 runs to 13 residues. Trimming removed 4 bases at V and 0 bases at J, with 4 bases between. Germline V gene data show CDR1 as MGHRA and CDR2 as YSYEKL. CDR3 DNA sequence: TGCGCCAGCAGCCCCAGCTCCTACAATGAGCAGTTCTTC. As protein: CASSPSSYNEQFF.

The V and J genes are TRBV27 and TRBJ2-3; 8 positions agree with TRBD1. This CDR3 has 16 amino acids. The V and J ends lost 8 bases and 2 bases, in that order; junction bases with no gene match: 12. Germline CDR1 is MNHEY and CDR2 is SMNVEV (reference sequence). Written as DNA, the CDR3 is TGTGCCAGCGCGCTCGACGACAGGGGCTTCACAGATACGCAGTATTTT. This translates into CASALDDRGFTDTQYF.

The chain couples TRBV30 to TRBJ1-2; TRBD1 agrees at 9 bases. V trimming: 5 bases; J trimming: 4 bases; junction bases outside the gene matches: 5. Germline loops: CDR1 GTSNPN, CDR2 SVGIG (reference sequence). CDR3 length equals 13 residues. This CDR3 reads CAWHKTGGYGYTF. The CDR3 DNA sequence: TGTGCCTGGCATAAGACAGGGGGCTATGGCTACACCTTC.

The chain links TRBV5-1 to TRBJ2-5, with 7 bases fitting TRBD1. Germline V gene lookup returns CDR1 SGHRS and CDR2 YFSETQ. Trimming removed 4 bases from V and 3 bases from J; junction bases left unmatched: 9. The CDR3 extends over 15 amino acids. The DNA of the CDR3 is TGCGCCAGCAGCACCCAGACAGGGACCGAAGAGACCCAGTACTTC. Amino acid sequence: CASSTQTGTEETQYF. Full variable domain (missing parts from reference TRBV5-1 and TRBJ2-5): KAGVTQTPRYLIKTRGQQVTLSCSPISGHRSVSWYQQTPGQGLQFLFEYFSETQRNKGNFPGRFSGRQFSNSRSEMNVSTLELGDSALYLCASSTQTGTEETQYFGPGTRLLVL.

This rearrangement joins TRBV7-9 to TRBJ1-1; tentative D call: TRBD1 (5 bases). CDR1 SEHNR and CDR2 FQNEAQ come from the germline V gene (reference sequence). Deletions cut 1 base from V and 0 bases from J, with 12 bases between. The CDR3 consists of 16 residues. Here the CDR3 DNA reads TGTGCCAGCAGCTTAGAAGGGGCAGGCATGAACACTGAAGCTTTCTTT. It codes for CASSLEGAGMNTEAFF.

This chain connects TRBV6-5 to TRBJ1-1; tentatively, D is TRBD1 (6 bases). CDR1 and CDR2 from the germline V gene are MNHEY and SVGAGI. V lost 4 bases and J lost 11, with 17 bases in between. The CDR3 runs 13 residues. CDR3: CASSFATGLRAFF. As DNA, the CDR3 is TGTGCCAGCAGTTTCGCGACAGGACTTAGGGCTTTCTTT.

The rearrangement uses TRBV4-2 and TRBJ2-7, with 10 bases identical to TRBD2. This CDR3 is 15 amino acids long. Per the germline V gene, CDR1 is LGHNA and CDR2 is YNFKEQ. With V trimmed by 0 bases and J by 5 bases, 4 bases remained unmatched. The DNA for the CDR3 is TGTGCCAGCAGCCAAGAGAGCGGGAGGGCCGACGAGCAGTACTTC. Translated, it gives CASSQESGRADEQYF.